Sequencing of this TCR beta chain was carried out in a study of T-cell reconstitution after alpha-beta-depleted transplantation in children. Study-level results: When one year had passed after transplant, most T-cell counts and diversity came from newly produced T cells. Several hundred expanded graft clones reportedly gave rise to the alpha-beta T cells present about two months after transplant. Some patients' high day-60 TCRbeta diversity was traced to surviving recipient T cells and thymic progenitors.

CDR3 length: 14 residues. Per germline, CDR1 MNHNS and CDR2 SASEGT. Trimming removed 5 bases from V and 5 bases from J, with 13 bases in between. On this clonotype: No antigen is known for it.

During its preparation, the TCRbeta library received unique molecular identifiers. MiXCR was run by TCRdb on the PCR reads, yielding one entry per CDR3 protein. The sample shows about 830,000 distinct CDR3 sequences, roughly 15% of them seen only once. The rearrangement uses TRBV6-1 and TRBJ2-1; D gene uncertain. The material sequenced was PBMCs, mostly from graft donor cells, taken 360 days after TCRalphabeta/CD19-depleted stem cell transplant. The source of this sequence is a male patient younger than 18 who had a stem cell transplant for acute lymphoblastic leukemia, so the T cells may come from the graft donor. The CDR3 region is CASSPFPPNNEQFF. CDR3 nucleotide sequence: TGTGCCAGCAGTCCATTCCCACCAAACAATGAGCAGTTCTTC.